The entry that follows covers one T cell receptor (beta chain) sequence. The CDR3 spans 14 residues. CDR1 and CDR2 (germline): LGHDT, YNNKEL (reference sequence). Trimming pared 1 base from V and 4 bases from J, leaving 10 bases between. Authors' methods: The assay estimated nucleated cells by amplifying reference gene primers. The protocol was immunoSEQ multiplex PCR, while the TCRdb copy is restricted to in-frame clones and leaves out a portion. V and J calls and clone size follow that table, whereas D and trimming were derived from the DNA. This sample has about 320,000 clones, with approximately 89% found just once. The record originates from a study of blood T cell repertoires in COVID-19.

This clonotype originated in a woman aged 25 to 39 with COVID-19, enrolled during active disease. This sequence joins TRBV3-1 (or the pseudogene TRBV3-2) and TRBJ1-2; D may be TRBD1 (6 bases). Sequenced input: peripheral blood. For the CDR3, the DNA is TGTGCCAGCAGCCAAGGGCAGGGGAGCTATGGCTACACCTTC. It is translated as CASSQGQGSYGYTF.